What follows are 9 T cell receptor beta chains derived from one specimen sequenced in a study of blood T cell repertoires in COVID-19. Assay used: immunoSEQ multiplex PCR; TCRdb lists only in-frame clones, some missing. Among 110,000 to 150,000 clones listed, under 85% were seen once. Sequencing used peripheral blood. The receptors come from a man aged 45-60 years with active or convalescent COVID-19.

V usage is TRBV3-1 (or the pseudogene TRBV3-2) and J usage is TRBJ1-1; D not certain. V was cut by 3 bases and J by 5 bases, with 13 bases left in between. The V gene's germline CDR1 is LGHDT and CDR2 YNNKEL (reference sequence). The CDR3 totals 14 residues. CDR3 region: CASSHWEAKTEAFF. The CDR3 region has the DNA TGTGCCAGCAGCCATTGGGAGGCGAAAACTGAAGCTTTCTTT.

This clone was detected ten times or more. The chain recombines TRBV30 with TRBJ2-2, with TRBD2 matching over 10 bases. Germline CDR1 and CDR2: GTSNPN and SVGIG (reference sequence). V was pared by 8 bases and J by 7 bases, with 16 bases of the junction left unmatched. The CDR3 covers 16 residues. This CDR3 reads CAGAGLAGESIGELFF. CDR3 nucleotides: TGTGCCGGGGCCGGGCTAGCGGGAGAATCAATCGGGGAGCTGTTTTTT.

The chain carries TRBV7-2 and TRBJ2-1, with 8 nucleotides matching TRBD2. Germline lookup yields CDR1 SGHTA and CDR2 FQGNSA. The CDR3 sequence is 17 residues long. Losses at the gene ends were 5 bases for V and 1 base for J; bases not matched to a gene: 10. The CDR3: CASSAQREWGSYNEQFF. CDR3 DNA sequence: TGTGCCAGCAGCGCACAGCGGGAGTGGGGGTCCTACAATGAGCAGTTCTTC. Filled out from reference TRBV7-2 and TRBJ2-1, the complete variable domain reads GAGVSQSPSNKVTEKGKDVELRCDPISGHTALYWYRQSLGQGLEFLIYFQGNSAPDKSGLPSDRFSAERTGGSVSTLTIQRTQQEDSAVYLCASSAQREWGSYNEQFFGPGTRLTVL.

This sequence joins TRBV5-1 and TRBJ2-3; 10 bases map to TRBD2. CDR3 size: 16 residues. V lost 3 bases, J lost 4 bases, and 8 bases stayed unmatched. Per germline, CDR1 SGHRS and CDR2 YFSETQ. CDR3 amino acids: CASSSPAGGRPDTQYF. The CDR3 DNA reads TGCGCCAGCAGCTCCCCAGCGGGAGGGCGTCCAGATACGCAGTATTTT.

The CDR3 region has the DNA TGTGCCAGTAGTATAGATCGGGGGGGCAATCAGCCCCAGCATTTT. As protein: CASSIDRGGNQPQHF. The rearrangement joins TRBV19 to TRBJ1-5, with a possible D match to TRBD1 (5 bases). The V end was cut by 0 bases, the J end by 2 bases, with 8 bases between. CDR1 LNHDA and CDR2 SQIVND come from the germline V gene (reference sequence). There are 15 residues in the CDR3.

The V call is TRBV27, the J call TRBJ1-4, with a possible D match to TRBD1 (5 bases). Germline V gene lookup returns CDR1 MNHEY and CDR2 SMNVEV (reference sequence). The germline V and J ends were trimmed by 2 bases and 0 bases, with 19 bases remaining between them. This CDR3 has 19 amino acids. The CDR3 region is CASSLLGTPYLATNEKLFF. In DNA form, the CDR3 reads TGTGCCAGCAGTTTACTCGGGACTCCTTACCTAGCAACTAATGAAAAACTGTTTTTT.

This clone was recorded a few times. This specimen includes other DNA sequences encoding the same CDR3. The V and J genes are TRBV27 and TRBJ1-1; a possible D gene is TRBD1 (6 bases). Germline CDR1 MNHEY, CDR2 SMNVEV (reference sequence). Trimming removed 3 bases from V and 7 bases from J, with 9 bases in between. The CDR3 runs 12 residues. The DNA of the CDR3 is TGTGCCAGCAGTTTTCTACAGGGTGAAGCTTTCTTT. As protein: CASSFLQGEAFF.

This clone has ten or more counts. The chain employs TRBV3-1 (or the pseudogene TRBV3-2) and TRBJ2-2, with 8 bases aligning to TRBD2. V shed 4 bases and J 0 bases; nucleotides not matched to a gene: 1. Germline CDR1 is LGHDT and CDR2 is YNNKEL (reference sequence). The CDR3 runs to 15 residues. The CDR3 nucleotides read TGTGCCAGCAGCCTAGCGGGGCCGAACACCGGGGAGCTGTTTTTT. It translates to CASSLAGPNTGELFF.

V gene TRBV3-1 (or the pseudogene TRBV3-2) combines with J gene TRBJ1-6, with TRBD1 matching over 11 bases. The CDR3 is 16 amino acids. V gave up 2 bases and J gave up 10 bases; unmatched junction bases: 7. The germline V gene encodes CDR1 LGHDT and CDR2 YNNKEL (reference sequence). The CDR3 DNA sequence: TGTGCCAGCAGCCAACATGGACAGGGGGCCCTATCACCCCTCCACTTT. Amino acids: CASSQHGQGALSPLHF.